This entry features one T cell receptor (beta chain) sequence. Antigen specificity is unknown. This sample was taken from a study of T cells in Graves' hyperthyroidism and ophthalmopathy. General observations from the study: The blood repertoire included most of the expanded thyroid clonotypes above 0.001.

RNA transcripts served as the template for amplifying TCR beta CDR3 regions. Using the HTBI primer set, a first-round RT-PCR was run on the TCR CDR3. TCRdb itself ran the multiplex PCR reads through MiXCR, one entry per CDR3 protein. The repertoire holds some 460,000 distinct CDR3 sequences, with approximately 14% as singletons. CDR3 size: 15 residues. V lost 2 bases to trimming and J lost 7 bases, with 17 bases between them. The sequence derives from a young woman with Graves' hyperthyroidism. Sequencing was done on a sample of blood. The rearrangement uses TRBV12-3 or TRBV12-4 and TRBJ1-2, with D hard to call. CDR3 loop: CASSLPGRRQSGYTF. The CDR3 bases are TGTGCCAGCAGTTTACCCGGACGGAGGCAGAGTGGCTACACCTTC.